The clone carrying this T cell receptor beta chain was detected ten times or more. TCRdb recomputed calls from the 5' RACE reads with MiXCR, one row per CDR3 protein. Here the sample spans 200,000 or so distinct CDR3 sequences, 15% to 20% being singletons. These data are taken from a study of CD8 T cells in ankylosing spondylitis. V lost 1 base, J lost 5 bases, and 6 bases lay in between. The CDR3 contains 13 residues. Germline V lookup: CDR1 LGHDT, CDR2 YNNKEL (reference sequence). V and J are TRBV3-1 and TRBJ2-1, with no clear D. This clonotype originated in a male donor aged 5-29 years with ankylosing spondylitis or in good health (not recorded which). The sample comprised blood, either unsorted or a sorted T cell fraction (not recorded which). DNA for the CDR3: TGTGCCAGCAGCCAAGTGCCGGACAATGAGCAGTTCTTC. Amino acid sequence: CASSQVPDNEQFF.